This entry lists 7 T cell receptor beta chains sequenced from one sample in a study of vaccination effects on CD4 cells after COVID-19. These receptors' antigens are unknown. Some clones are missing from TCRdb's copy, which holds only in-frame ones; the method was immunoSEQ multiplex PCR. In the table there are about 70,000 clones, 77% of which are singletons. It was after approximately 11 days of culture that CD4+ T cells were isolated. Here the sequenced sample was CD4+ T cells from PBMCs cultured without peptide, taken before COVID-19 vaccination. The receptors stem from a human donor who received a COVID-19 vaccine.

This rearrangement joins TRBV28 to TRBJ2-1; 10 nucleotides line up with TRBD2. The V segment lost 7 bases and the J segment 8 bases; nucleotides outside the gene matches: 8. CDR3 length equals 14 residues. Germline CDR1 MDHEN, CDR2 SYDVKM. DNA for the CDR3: TGTGCCAGCAACGAGCGGGGGGGCCCCGATGAGCAGTTCTTC. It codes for CASNERGGPDEQFF. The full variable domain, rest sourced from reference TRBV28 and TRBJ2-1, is DVKVTQSSRYLVKRTGEKVFLECVQDMDHENMFWYRQDPGLGLRLIYFSYDVKMKEKGDIPEGYSVSREKKERFSLILESASTNQTSMYLCASNERGGPDEQFFGPGTRLTVL.

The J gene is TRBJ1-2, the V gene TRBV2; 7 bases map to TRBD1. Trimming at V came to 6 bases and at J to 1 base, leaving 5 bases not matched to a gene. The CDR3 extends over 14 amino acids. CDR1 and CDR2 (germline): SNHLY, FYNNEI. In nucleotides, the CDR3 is TGTGCCAGCAGCCGACAGGGAGGTAACTATGGCTACACCTTC. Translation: CASSRQGGNYGYTF.

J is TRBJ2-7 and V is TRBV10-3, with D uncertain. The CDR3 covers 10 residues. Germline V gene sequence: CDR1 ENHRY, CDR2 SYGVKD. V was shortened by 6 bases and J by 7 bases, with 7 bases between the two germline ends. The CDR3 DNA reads TGTGCCATCAGGTTGATAGAGCAGTACGTC. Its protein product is CAIRLIEQYV.

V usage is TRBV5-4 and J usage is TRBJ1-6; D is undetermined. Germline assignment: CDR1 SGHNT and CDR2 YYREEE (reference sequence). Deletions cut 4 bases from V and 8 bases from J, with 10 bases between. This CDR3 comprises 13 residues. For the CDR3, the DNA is TGTGCCAGCAGCGTTGACCGGGATTCACCCCTCCACTTT. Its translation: CASSVDRDSPLHF.

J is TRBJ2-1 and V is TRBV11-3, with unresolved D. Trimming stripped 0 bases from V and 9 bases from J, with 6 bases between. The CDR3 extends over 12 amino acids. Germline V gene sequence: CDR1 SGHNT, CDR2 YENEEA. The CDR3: CASSLEATEQFF. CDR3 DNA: TGTGCCAGCAGCTTAGAAGCAACTGAGCAGTTCTTC.

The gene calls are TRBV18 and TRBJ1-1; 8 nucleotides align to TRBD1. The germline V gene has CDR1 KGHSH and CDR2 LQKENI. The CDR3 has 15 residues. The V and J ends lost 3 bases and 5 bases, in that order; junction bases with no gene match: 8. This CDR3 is CASSPMTGALTEAFF. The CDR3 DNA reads TGTGCCAGCTCACCTATGACAGGGGCGTTGACTGAAGCTTTCTTT.

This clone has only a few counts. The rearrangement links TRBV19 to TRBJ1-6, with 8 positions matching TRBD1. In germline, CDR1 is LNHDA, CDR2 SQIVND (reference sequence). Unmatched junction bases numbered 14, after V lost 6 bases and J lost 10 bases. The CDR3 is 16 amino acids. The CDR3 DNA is TGTGCCAGTAGGGCGATCACAGGGACAGGAAAATCACCCCTCCACTTT. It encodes CASRAITGTGKSPLHF.